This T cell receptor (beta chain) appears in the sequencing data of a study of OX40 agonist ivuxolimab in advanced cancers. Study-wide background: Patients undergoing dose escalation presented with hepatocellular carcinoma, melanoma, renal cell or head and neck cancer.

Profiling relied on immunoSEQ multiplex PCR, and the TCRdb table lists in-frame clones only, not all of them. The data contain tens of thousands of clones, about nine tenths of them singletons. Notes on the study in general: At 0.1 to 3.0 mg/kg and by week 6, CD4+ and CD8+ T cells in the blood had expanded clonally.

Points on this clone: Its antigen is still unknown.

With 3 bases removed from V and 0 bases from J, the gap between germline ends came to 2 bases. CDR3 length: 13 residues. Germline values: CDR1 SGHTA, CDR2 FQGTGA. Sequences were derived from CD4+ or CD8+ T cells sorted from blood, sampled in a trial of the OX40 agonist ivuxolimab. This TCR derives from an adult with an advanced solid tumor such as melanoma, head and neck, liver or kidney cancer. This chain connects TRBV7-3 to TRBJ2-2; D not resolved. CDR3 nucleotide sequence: TGTGCCAGCAGCTTCTCGAACACCGGGGAGCTGTTTTTT. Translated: CASSFSNTGELFF.